A single sample is the source of the 32 T cell receptor beta chains below, sequenced in a study of a mutant IDH1 vaccine in newly diagnosed glioma. Indicated time point: week 23, last vaccination. In every dose of vaccine, 300 ug of mutant IDH1 20-mer peptide was given alongside topical imiquimod. Assay: immunoSEQ multiplex PCR; the TCRdb copy retains only in-frame clones and omits some. The repertoire consists of approximately 62,000 clones, with roughly 85% occurring once and the leading ten covering approximately 3.7%. These receptors' targets are unknown. The sequencing used PBMCs, collected from a glioma patient whose treatment included an IDH1 peptide vaccine. Receptors originate from a man aged 25-45 years with glioma.

The V gene is TRBV6-6, the J gene TRBJ1-3; D unresolved. Germline V lookup: CDR1 MNHNY, CDR2 SVGAGI (reference sequence). Trimming took off 6 bases at V and 4 bases at J, with 13 bases between the two ends. The CDR3 loop spans 14 amino acids. The DNA for the CDR3 is TGTGCCAGCAGCCGGACGGAGTTCGGAAACACCATATATTTT. Translated: CASSRTEFGNTIYF.

The chain links TRBV19 to TRBJ2-6; unclear D gene. Germline V gene lookup returns CDR1 LNHDA and CDR2 SQIVND (reference sequence). V lost 7 bases and J 3 bases, leaving 7 bases between the germline ends. This CDR3 comprises 13 residues. The CDR3 spells CASKADGANVLTF. CDR3 bases: TGTGCCAGTAAGGCGGATGGGGCCAACGTCCTGACTTTC.

V usage is TRBV19 and J usage is TRBJ2-7, with D unresolved. Germline CDR1 and CDR2: LNHDA and SQIVND (reference sequence). Trimming took off 4 bases at V and 0 bases at J, with 4 bases between the two ends. CDR3 length: 12 amino acids. The CDR3 reads CASSTTSYEQYF. The CDR3 nucleotides read TGTGCCAGTAGTACTACCTCCTACGAGCAGTACTTC.

The J gene is TRBJ2-7, the V gene TRBV5-6; perhaps D is TRBD1 or TRBD2 (5 bases each). Trimming took 3 bases from V and 2 from J, leaving 18 bases between them. Germline V gene lookup returns CDR1 SGHDT and CDR2 YYEEEE. The CDR3 runs 16 residues. The CDR3 region is CASSSPPGPLTYEQYF. CDR3 DNA: TGTGCCAGCAGCTCTCCCCCGGGACCTTTAACCTACGAGCAGTACTTC.

The chain links TRBV19 to TRBJ2-1, with 8 nucleotides matching TRBD1. The V gene end was trimmed by 5 bases and the J gene end by 5 bases; junction bases not matched to a gene: 14. Germline CDR1 is LNHDA and CDR2 is SQIVND (reference sequence). CDR3 length equals 17 residues. The DNA of the CDR3 is TGTGCCAGTAGTCCTCTCCCCCGACAGGGGATCGACAATGAGCAGTTCTTC. Protein: CASSPLPRQGIDNEQFF.

The chain combines TRBV5-6 with TRBJ2-1; the match to TRBD2 covers 11 bases. V shed 4 bases and J 6 bases; nucleotides not matched to a gene: 12. Germline V lookup: CDR1 SGHDT, CDR2 YYEEEE. The CDR3 has 17 residues. As DNA, the CDR3 is TGTGCCAGCAGCCACTACCTTCTAGCGGGGGGCTTCAATGAGCAGTTCTTC. This codes for CASSHYLLAGGFNEQFF.

The rearrangement uses TRBV7-9 and TRBJ1-2; D is ambiguous. The ends were cut back, 3 bases at V and 3 bases at J, with 11 bases in the middle. The CDR3 is 14 residues long. Germline loops: CDR1 SEHNR, CDR2 FQNEAQ (reference sequence). The CDR3 nucleotides are TGTGCCAGCAGCTTTCTGTCCGGGGACTATGGCTACACCTTC. Protein product: CASSFLSGDYGYTF.

The V call is TRBV10-2, the J call TRBJ2-1; a possible D gene is TRBD2 (6 bases). The CDR3 length is 13 residues. CDR1 and CDR2 (germline): WSHSY, SAAADI. V was pared by 5 bases and J by 3 bases, with 8 bases between. CDR3 residues: CASSKDYYNEQFF. In DNA, the CDR3 is TGCGCCAGCAGTAAGGACTACTACAATGAGCAGTTCTTC.

The rearrangement joins TRBV28 to TRBJ2-7; 12 bases line up with TRBD2. From germline, CDR1 is MDHEN and CDR2 SYDVKM. V was clipped by 6 bases and J by 3 bases; unmatched bases: 3. This CDR3 contains 14 residues. The CDR3 nucleotides are TGTGCCAGCAGCCTGGGACTAGCGGGCTACGAGCAGTACTTC. It yields the protein CASSLGLAGYEQYF. Based on the CDR3 plus reference TRBV28 and TRBJ2-7, the full variable domain is DVKVTQSSRYLVKRTGEKVFLECVQDMDHENMFWYRQDPGLGLRLIYFSYDVKMKEKGDIPEGYSVSREKKERFSLILESASTNQTSMYLCASSLGLAGYEQYFGPGTRLTVT.

This chain connects TRBV27 to TRBJ1-2; D is unresolved. The CDR3 covers 14 residues. Germline CDR1 and CDR2: MNHEY and SMNVEV (reference sequence). Trimming stripped 3 bases from V and 8 bases from J, with 16 bases between. CDR3 residues: CASSFIGGLEGYTF. In DNA, the CDR3 is TGTGCCAGCAGTTTCATCGGAGGGTTGGAGGGCTACACCTTC.

The chain employs TRBV10-2 and TRBJ1-2; 10 nucleotides match TRBD1. The J segment lost 5 bases and the V segment lost 5 bases, leaving 8 bases of the junction unmatched. The CDR3 has 15 residues. CDR1 and CDR2 from the germline V gene are WSHSY and SAAADI. CDR3 coding DNA: TGCGCCAGCAGTAGCGGGACAGGGGAACAATATGGCTACACCTTC. Translating it yields CASSSGTGEQYGYTF.

The CDR3: CASSRLPGQGNSYEQYF. CDR3 DNA sequence: TGCGCCAGCAGCCGCCTGCCGGGACAGGGGAACTCCTACGAGCAGTACTTC. The chain couples TRBV4-1 to TRBJ2-7, with 10 bases fitting TRBD1. CDR3 length: 17 amino acids. V trimming: 4 bases; J trimming: 0 bases; junction bases outside the gene matches: 9. The germline V gene encodes CDR1 MGHRA and CDR2 YSYEKL.

V and J are TRBV18 and TRBJ1-4, with D uncertain. Deletions cut 6 bases from V and 5 bases from J, with 13 bases between. CDR1 is KGHSH and CDR2 is LQKENI in the germline V gene. The CDR3 loop spans 14 amino acids. CDR3 amino acids: CASSPARTNEKLFF. The CDR3 DNA reads as TGTGCCAGCTCCCCGGCGAGGACGAATGAAAAACTGTTTTTT. The full variable domain, rest sourced from reference TRBV18 and TRBJ1-4, is NAGVMQNPRHLVRRRGQEARLRCSPMKGHSHVYWYRQLPEEGLKFMVYLQKENIIDESGMPKERFSAEFPKEGPSILRIQQVVRGDSAAYFCASSPARTNEKLFFGSGTQLSVL.

This clone showed up just once. The V and J genes are TRBV5-1 and TRBJ1-4, with 10 positions matching TRBD1. With V trimmed by 0 bases and J by 6 bases, 2 bases remained unmatched. The CDR3 extends over 15 amino acids. The germline gives CDR1 SGHRS, CDR2 YFSETQ. The CDR3 sequence: CASSLVGQGDEKLFF. In nucleotides, the CDR3 is TGCGCCAGCAGCTTGGTCGGACAGGGGGATGAAAAACTGTTTTTT.

This clone occurred once. The chain has TRBV11-2 and TRBJ1-4; D is possibly TRBD1 (5 bases). CDR1 and CDR2 (germline): SGHAT, FQNNGV. The V gene lost 1 base and the J gene lost 4 bases, with 13 bases spanning the gap. This CDR3 has 16 amino acids. DNA of the CDR3: TGTGCCAGCAGCTTAGTGGGGACGGAAATTAATGAAAAACTGTTTTTT. It specifies CASSLVGTEINEKLFF.

A few counts support this clone. V usage is TRBV15 and J usage is TRBJ1-1; D is undetermined. Trimming cost V 0 bases and J 1 base, with 12 bases left between them. The CDR3 spans 16 residues. Germline values: CDR1 LNHNV, CDR2 YYDKDF (reference sequence). The CDR3 DNA reads TGTGCCACCAGCAGAGATAGGGTGAAGGGGAACACTGAAGCTTTCTTT. Amino acid sequence: CATSRDRVKGNTEAFF.

The chain recombines TRBV2 with TRBJ2-7; D ambiguous. Per the germline V gene, CDR1 is SNHLY and CDR2 is FYNNEI. V lost 2 bases and J 0 bases, leaving 11 bases between the germline ends. The CDR3 runs 15 residues. The CDR3: CASSERPGPSYEQYF. CDR3 nucleotides: TGTGCCAGCAGTGAACGTCCTGGTCCCTCCTACGAGCAGTACTTC.

The chain links TRBV27 to TRBJ1-1, with D uncertain. Trimming took off 6 bases at V and 3 bases at J, with 11 bases between the two ends. This CDR3 has 13 residues. Germline V gene sequence: CDR1 MNHEY, CDR2 SMNVEV (reference sequence). The CDR3 region has the DNA TGTGCCAGCAGCCGGGAGGCCTACACTGAAGCTTTCTTT. It specifies CASSREAYTEAFF.

This chain joins TRBV9 and TRBJ1-2, with no clear D. Germline-derived CDR1 and CDR2 are SGDLS and YYNGEE. V lost 0 bases, J lost 2 bases, and 11 bases lay in between. The CDR3 is made up of 15 amino acids. CDR3 in DNA: TGTGCCAGCAGCGTAGGAGGGATAGGGAACTATGGCTACACCTTC. Translation gives CASSVGGIGNYGYTF. The entire variable domain, with the rest obtained from reference TRBV9 and TRBJ1-2, is as follows: DSGVTQTPKHLITATGQRVTLRCSPRSGDLSVYWYQQSLDQGLQFLIQYYNGEERAKGNILERFSAQQFPDLHSELNLSSLELGDSALYFCASSVGGIGNYGYTFGSGTRLTVV.

This chain's CDR3 is CASKLAGGNNEQFF. Here the CDR3 DNA reads TGTGCCAGCAAGCTAGCGGGGGGCAACAATGAGCAGTTCTTC. The rearrangement joins TRBV7-2 to TRBJ2-1; 11 bases are shared with TRBD2. After removal of 7 bases from V and 5 bases from J, the junction contained 4 bases not matched to a gene. The CDR3 is 14 residues long. Germline loops: CDR1 SGHTA, CDR2 FQGNSA. The full variable domain, with the rest looked up from reference TRBV7-2 and TRBJ2-1, is GAGVSQSPSNKVTEKGKDVELRCDPISGHTALYWYRQSLGQGLEFLIYFQGNSAPDKSGLPSDRFSAERTGGSVSTLTIQRTQQEDSAVYLCASKLAGGNNEQFFGPGTRLTVL.

The rearrangement joins TRBV25-1 to TRBJ2-6; D remains ambiguous. Germline CDR1 and CDR2: MGHDK and SYGVNS. V was shortened by 3 bases and J by 0 bases, with 9 bases between the two germline ends. The CDR3 runs to 16 residues. DNA for the CDR3: TGTGCCAGCAGTGAGGGCAGTTACTCTGGGGCCAACGTCCTGACTTTC. Its protein is CASSEGSYSGANVLTF.

This clone was observed at least ten times. V usage is TRBV4-1 and J usage is TRBJ2-6; either TRBD1 or TRBD2 may fit D (5 bases each). The CDR3 spans 18 residues. Looked up from germline, CDR1 is MGHRA and CDR2 is YSYEKL. The V gene lost 3 bases and the J gene lost 2 bases, with 17 bases spanning the gap. CDR3 loop: CASSHPGTPAPGANVLTF. CDR3 coding DNA: TGCGCCAGCAGCCATCCCGGGACCCCTGCCCCTGGGGCCAACGTCCTGACTTTC.

This sequence joins TRBV19 and TRBJ1-5, with no clear D. There are 16 residues in the CDR3. V lost 8 bases to trimming and J lost 0 bases, with 17 bases between them. Germline loops: CDR1 LNHDA, CDR2 SQIVND (reference sequence). CDR3 DNA: TGTGCCAGTGTCAGTAACGACTATTATAGCAATCAGCCCCAGCATTTT. Its translation is CASVSNDYYSNQPQHF.

Of note for this clone: At one end the junction does not follow the germline gene, possibly because of a read error. V is TRBV7-2 and J is TRBJ2-5, with D maybe TRBD2 (6 bases). CDR1 SGHTA and CDR2 FQGNSA come from the germline V gene. The CDR3 is made up of 15 amino acids. CDR3 residues: CASSPGGSRQATQYF. The CDR3 nucleotides are TGTGCCAGCAGCCCTGGGGGGAGCCGACAAGCGACCCAGTACTTC.

The chain is built from TRBV19 and TRBJ2-3; a possible D gene is TRBD2 (5 bases). The germline V gene has CDR1 LNHDA and CDR2 SQIVND (reference sequence). CDR3 length equals 13 residues. V lost 3 bases, J lost 10 bases, and 14 bases lay in between. CDR3 protein: CASSIGKTRAQYF. CDR3 nucleotide sequence: TGTGCCAGTAGTATCGGGAAGACAAGGGCGCAGTATTTT.

The chain joins TRBV5-1 to TRBJ1-1, with D possibly matching TRBD1 (5 bases). The CDR3 totals 15 residues. Germline V gene sequence: CDR1 SGHRS, CDR2 YFSETQ. V lost 0 bases and J lost 1, with 10 bases in between. CDR3 sequence: CASSLAPGGNTEAFF. The CDR3 coding sequence is TGCGCCAGCAGCTTGGCCCCGGGGGGGAACACTGAAGCTTTCTTT.

This chain uses TRBV5-4 with TRBJ2-3; D might be TRBD1 (6 bases). Germline assignment: CDR1 SGHNT and CDR2 YYREEE (reference sequence). V was shortened by 4 bases and J by 4 bases, with 10 bases between the two germline ends. The CDR3 runs 13 residues. The CDR3 region has the DNA TGTGCCAGCAGCCGGGACAATTCAGATACGCAGTATTTT. Its translation: CASSRDNSDTQYF.

The chain couples TRBV6-1 to TRBJ1-1; TRBD1 agrees at 10 bases. This CDR3 spans 15 amino acids. Germline CDR1 and CDR2: MNHNS and SASEGT. With 6 bases clipped from V and 8 bases from J, the junction kept 12 bases outside the gene matches. Here the CDR3 DNA reads TGTGCCAGCAGAACCGGACAGGGGGGGAATTTGGAAGCTTTCTTT. Its protein product is CASRTGQGGNLEAFF.

The chain has TRBV5-1 and TRBJ2-7, with D uncertain. The CDR3 length is 12 residues. Germline values: CDR1 SGHRS, CDR2 YFSETQ. V was cut by 5 bases and J by 4 bases, with 10 bases left in between. The CDR3 region has the DNA TGCGCCAGCAGAGGGCAGGATTACGAGCAGTACTTC. Translation gives CASRGQDYEQYF. Variable domain in full (rest from reference TRBV5-1 and TRBJ2-7): KAGVTQTPRYLIKTRGQQVTLSCSPISGHRSVSWYQQTPGQGLQFLFEYFSETQRNKGNFPGRFSGRQFSNSRSEMNVSTLELGDSALYLCASRGQDYEQYFGPGTRLTVT.

J is TRBJ1-5 and V is TRBV7-9; tentatively, D is TRBD1 (6 bases). There are 14 residues in the CDR3. Deletions cut 5 bases from V and 0 bases from J, with 8 bases between. From germline, CDR1 is SEHNR and CDR2 FQNEAQ (reference sequence). Here the CDR3 reads CASSVDSSNQPQHF. The CDR3 DNA reads as TGTGCCAGCAGCGTGGACAGTAGCAATCAGCCCCAGCATTTT.

J is TRBJ1-4 and V is TRBV13; TRBD1 is a possible D gene (5 bases). The CDR3 runs to 17 residues. V lost 5 bases and J 4 bases, leaving 20 bases between the germline ends. In germline, CDR1 is PRHDT, CDR2 FYEKMQ (reference sequence). The chain's CDR3 is CASSQSATDHCNEKLFF. In DNA, the CDR3 is TGTGCCAGCAGCCAATCGGCGACAGACCATTGTAATGAAAAACTGTTTTTT.

The chain carries TRBV5-1 and TRBJ2-2; 8 bases are shared with TRBD2. V was clipped by 1 base and J by 0 bases; unmatched bases: 8. The germline V gene encodes CDR1 SGHRS and CDR2 YFSETQ. This CDR3 has 18 amino acids. This chain's CDR3 is CASSLLFAGGSNTGELFF. In DNA form, the CDR3 reads TGCGCCAGCAGCTTGCTTTTTGCGGGGGGTTCGAACACCGGGGAGCTGTTTTTT.